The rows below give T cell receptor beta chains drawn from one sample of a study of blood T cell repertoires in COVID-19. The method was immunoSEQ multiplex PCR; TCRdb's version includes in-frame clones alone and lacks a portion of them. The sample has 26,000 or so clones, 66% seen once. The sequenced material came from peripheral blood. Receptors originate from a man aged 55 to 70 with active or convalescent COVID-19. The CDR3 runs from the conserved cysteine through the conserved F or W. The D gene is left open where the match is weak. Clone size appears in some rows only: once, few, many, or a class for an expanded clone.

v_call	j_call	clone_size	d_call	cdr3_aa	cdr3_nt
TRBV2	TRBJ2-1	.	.	CASSERRESEQFF	TGTGCCAGCAGTGAGAGGAGGGAGAGTGAGCAGTTCTTC
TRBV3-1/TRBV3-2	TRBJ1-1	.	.	CASSQGTLGAFF	TGTGCCAGCAGCCAAGGGACATTGGGAGCTTTCTTT
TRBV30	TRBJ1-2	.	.	CAWSVRAGYGYTF	TGTGCCTGGAGTGTACGTGCGGGCTATGGCTACACCTTC
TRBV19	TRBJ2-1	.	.	CASSVRASYNEQFF	TGTGCCAGTAGTGTCAGGGCCTCCTACAATGAGCAGTTCTTC
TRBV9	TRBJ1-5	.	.	CASSVAGAGGNQPQHF	TGTGCCAGCAGCGTAGCGGGAGCCGGGGGGAATCAGCCCCAGCATTTT
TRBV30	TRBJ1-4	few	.	CARGGHATNEKLFF	TGTGCCCGCGGAGGGCACGCAACTAATGAAAAACTGTTTTTT
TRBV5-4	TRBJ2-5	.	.	CASRPGGNPETQYF	TGTGCCAGCCGGCCCGGGGGAAATCCAGAGACCCAGTACTTC
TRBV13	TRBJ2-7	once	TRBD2	CASSDLAGGSYEQYF	TGTGCCAGCAGCGATCTAGCGGGGGGTTCCTACGAGCAGTACTTC
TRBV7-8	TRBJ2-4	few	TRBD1	CASSLRTGGIQYF	TGTGCCAGCAGCTTGCGGACAGGGGGGATTCAGTACTTC
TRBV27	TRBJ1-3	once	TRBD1	CASSSQMTGGRRNTIYF	TGTGCCAGCAGTTCCCAAATGACAGGGGGCAGGAGAAACACCATATATTTT
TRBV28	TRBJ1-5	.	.	CASSALQGFEQPQHF	TGTGCCAGCAGCGCCCTACAGGGTTTTGAACAGCCCCAGCATTTT
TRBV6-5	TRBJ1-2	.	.	CASSSSYGYTF	TGTGCCAGCAGTTCCAGCTATGGCTACACCTTC
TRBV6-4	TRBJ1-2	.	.	CASSDSTLGLGGYTF	TGTGCCAGCAGTGACTCGACGCTAGGTCTCGGAGGCTACACCTTC
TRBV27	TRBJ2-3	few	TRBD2	CASSHRGTSGRGDTQYF	TGTGCCAGCAGTCACCGCGGGACTAGCGGCCGAGGGGATACGCAGTATTTT
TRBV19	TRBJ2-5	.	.	CASSNRVGQETQYF	TGTGCCAGTAGTAACAGGGTGGGCCAAGAGACCCAGTACTTC
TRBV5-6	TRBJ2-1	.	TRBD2	CASNSGLAVYNEQFF	TGTGCCAGCAACTCGGGACTAGCGGTTTACAATGAGCAGTTCTTC
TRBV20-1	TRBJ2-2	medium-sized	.	CSASVTRGTGELFF	TGCAGTGCTAGTGTGACTAGAGGCACCGGGGAGCTGTTTTTT
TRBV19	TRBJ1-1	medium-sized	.	CASSIGQRTEAFF	TGTGCCAGTAGTATCGGACAGAGGACTGAAGCTTTCTTT
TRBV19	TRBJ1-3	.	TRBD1	CASSGQGSGTTSGNTIYF	TGTGCCAGTAGCGGACAGGGTTCTGGGACCACCTCTGGAAACACCATATATTTT
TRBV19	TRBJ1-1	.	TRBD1	CASSRWTGGGYTEAFF	TGTGCCAGTAGTAGGTGGACAGGGGGCGGTTACACTGAAGCTTTCTTT
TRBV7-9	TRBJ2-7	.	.	CASSLWGRGSDEQYF	TGTGCCAGCAGCCTATGGGGCAGGGGCTCGGACGAGCAGTACTTC
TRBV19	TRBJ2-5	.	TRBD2	CASSIGALANVETQYF	TGTGCCAGTAGTATAGGGGCACTAGCGAATGTAGAGACCCAGTACTTC
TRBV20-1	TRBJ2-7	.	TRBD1	CSASPQGATAKSSYEQYF	TGCAGTGCTAGTCCGCAGGGGGCGACTGCCAAATCCTCCTACGAGCAGTACTTC
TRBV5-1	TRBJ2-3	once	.	CASSLESAGADTQYF	TGCGCCAGCAGCTTGGAGTCAGCCGGGGCAGATACGCAGTATTTT
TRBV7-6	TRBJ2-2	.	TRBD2	CASSSGGYRRWELFF	TGTGCCAGCAGCTCGGGGGGGTATCGTCGGTGGGAGCTGTTTTTT
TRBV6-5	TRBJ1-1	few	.	CASIRWRQSVSEAFF	TGTGCCAGCATCCGCTGGAGACAGTCGGTATCGGAAGCTTTCTTT
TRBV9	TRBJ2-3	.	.	CASSVQGSTDTQYF	TGTGCCAGCAGCGTTCAGGGAAGCACAGATACGCAGTATTTT
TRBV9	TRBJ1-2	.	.	CASSVALGGGGYTF	TGTGCCAGCAGCGTAGCTCTCGGGGGGGGTGGCTACACCTTC
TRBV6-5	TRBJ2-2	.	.	CASTGQNTGELFF	TGTGCCAGCACGGGACAGAACACCGGGGAGCTGTTTTTT
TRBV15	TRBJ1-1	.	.	CATSRDQGEAFF	TGTGCCACCAGCAGAGACCAGGGTGAAGCTTTCTTT
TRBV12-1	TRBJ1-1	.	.	CASSFARLGQGVTEAFF	TGTGCCAGCAGCTTTGCAAGATTGGGACAGGGGGTAACTGAAGCTTTCTTT
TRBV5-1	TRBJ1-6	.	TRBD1	CASRESGTVNSPLHF	TGCGCCAGCAGGGAATCCGGGACAGTTAATTCACCCCTCCACTTT
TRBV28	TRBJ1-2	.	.	CASTGGTHGYTF	TGTGCCAGCACGGGAGGGACGCATGGCTACACCTTC
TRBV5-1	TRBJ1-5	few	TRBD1	CASSTTGSNQPQHF	TGCGCCAGCAGCACGACAGGGTCCAATCAGCCCCAGCATTTT
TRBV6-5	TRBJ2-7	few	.	CASSFTPQGYEQYF	TGTGCCAGCAGTTTCACCCCTCAGGGCTACGAGCAGTACTTC
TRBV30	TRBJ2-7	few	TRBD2	CAWSVGSGTYEQYF	TGTGCCTGGAGTGTGGGAAGCGGGACCTACGAGCAGTACTTC
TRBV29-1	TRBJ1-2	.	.	CSVDRGVRYGYTF	TGCAGCGTGGATCGGGGGGTACGGTATGGCTACACCTTC
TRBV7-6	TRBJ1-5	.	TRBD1	CASSRYRGSNQPQHF	TGTGCCAGCAGCCGATACAGGGGGTCGAATCAGCCCCAGCATTTT
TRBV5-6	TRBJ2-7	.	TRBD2	CASSYSGRPEEQYF	TGTGCCAGCAGCTATAGCGGGAGGCCTGAGGAGCAGTACTTC
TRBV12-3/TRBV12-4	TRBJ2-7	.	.	CASTTGRGEQYF	TGTGCCAGCACCACAGGGCGAGGGGAGCAGTACTTC
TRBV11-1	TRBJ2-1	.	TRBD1	CASSPGQGGVNEQFF	TGTGCCAGCAGCCCCGGACAGGGGGGAGTCAATGAGCAGTTCTTC
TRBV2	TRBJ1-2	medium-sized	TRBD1	CASTGTGAGAGYTF	TGTGCCAGCACAGGGACAGGGGCCGGGGCCGGCTACACCTTC
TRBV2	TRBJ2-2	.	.	CASTPEDTGELFF	TGTGCCAGCACCCCGGAGGATACCGGGGAGCTGTTTTTT
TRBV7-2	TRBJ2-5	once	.	CASSLGGQGHQETQYF	TGTGCCAGCAGCTTAGGAGGCCAGGGACATCAAGAGACCCAGTACTTC